This entry lists 31 T cell receptor delta chains sequenced from one sample in a study of gamma-delta T cells after stem cell transplantation. TCRdb reprocessed the RT-PCR reads through CATT. The sample has fewer than 2,000 delta-chain clones; about 21% are singletons. Sequencing was done on a sample of gamma-delta T cells. The receptors stem from a human donor. It is not recorded whose cells these are; they may come from a transplant donor.

The chain links TRDV2 to TRDJ1; D remains ambiguous. Germline V gene lookup returns CDR1 GEAIGNYY and CDR2 EKD. The CDR3 sequence is 14 residues long. The V end lost 3 bases, the J end lost 1 base, and 11 bases lay between the germline ends. The CDR3 reads CACDSLRSTDKLIF. The DNA for the CDR3 is TGTGCCTGTGACTCCCTGCGGTCCACCGATAAACTCATCTTT.

On this clone itself: Since a much larger clone is just one base distant, this may be a read error. Different DNA sequences within this sample yield the same CDR3. This chain uses TRDV1 with TRDJ1; 8 bases agree with TRDD3. There are 16 residues in the CDR3. In germline, CDR1 is TSWWSYY, CDR2 QGS. This chain's CDR3 is CALGDFLGEYTDKLIF. The CDR3 bases are TGTGCCCTTGGGGACTTTCTGGGGGAATACACCGATAAACTCATCTTT.

This clone turned up a few times. One base separates it from a far larger clone, so it is likely a read error. Other DNA variants within this sample encode the same CDR3. V usage is TRDV1 and J usage is TRDJ2; D ambiguous. The CDR3 runs to 21 residues. The germline V gene encodes CDR1 TSWWSYY and CDR2 QGS. CDR3 in DNA: TGTGCTCTTGGGTCCCCGAAAACCCTTATCCTGATCAAAGCTTTGACTGCACAACTCTTCTTT. The encoded protein is CALGSPKTLILIKALTAQLFF.

This clone was counted only a few times. It may be a read error: a sequence one base away is much more abundant. The identical CDR3 is also encoded by other nucleotide sequences in the sample. This chain joins TRDV2 and TRDJ1; 11 bases are a match to TRDD3. Per the germline V gene, CDR1 is GEAIGNYY and CDR2 is EKD. The CDR3 totals 19 residues. In DNA form, the CDR3 reads TGTGCCTGCGACACCGTCCGACAACTGGGGGATAAGCAAACCGATAAACTCATCTTT. Translated: CACDTVRQLGDKQTDKLIF.

A few counts support this clone. The CDR3 sequence: CACDRLNTDKLIF. CDR3 DNA sequence: TGTGCCTGTGACCGCCTCAACACCGATAAACTCATCTTT. This chain uses TRDV2 with TRDJ1; no reliable D call. From germline, CDR1 is GEAIGNYY and CDR2 EKD. Deletions cut 3 bases from V and 0 bases from J, with 7 bases between. The CDR3 sequence is 13 residues long.

A few counts support this clone. This may be a read error, as it is one base from a much larger clone. V and J are TRDV1 and TRDJ1; 8 bases are a match to TRDD3. Germline V gives CDR1 TSWWSYY, CDR2 QGS. The CDR3 spans 22 residues. The ends lost 0 bases at V and 0 bases at J; junction bases unmatched: 21. The CDR3 reads CALGELVGSPHLVGDDTDKLIF. CDR3 nucleotide sequence: TGTGCTCTTGGGGAACTAGTCGGTTCACCTCATCTGGTGGGGGATGACACCGATAAACTCATCTTT.

In its sample, this clone was seen a few times. The likely explanation is a read error, given a far larger clone one base away. The identical CDR3 is also encoded by other nucleotide sequences in the sample. The rearrangement uses TRDV1 and TRDJ1, with 11 bases that match TRDD3. The V gene end was trimmed by 2 bases and the J gene end by 1 base; junction bases not matched to a gene: 21. The CDR3 runs to 22 residues. Germline V gene lookup returns CDR1 TSWWSYY and CDR2 QGS. CDR3 region: CALGEFTFLQVLGDRGTDKLIF. CDR3 nucleotides: TGTGCTCTTGGGGAATTTACTTTCCTACAAGTACTGGGGGATAGAGGCACCGATAAACTCATCTTT.

This clone has a handful of counts. An end of the junction differs from the germline gene, which may be a read error. This sample also contains other DNA sequences that code for the same CDR3. The chain joins TRDV2 to TRDJ1; TRDD3 agrees at 9 bases. Germline V gives CDR1 GEAIGNYY, CDR2 EKD. The CDR3 is 19 residues long. CDR3 sequence (DNA): TGTGCCTGTGACCTAGTTCCCACGGGGGATACCTCATACACCGATAAGCTCATCTTT. Its translation is CACDLVPTGDTSYTDKLIF.

This clone came up a few times. The rearrangement uses TRDV2 and TRDJ3; D remains unclear. V lost 0 bases and J lost 0, with 11 bases in between. This CDR3 spans 18 amino acids. Germline V gene data show CDR1 as GEAIGNYY and CDR2 as EKD. The CDR3 nucleotides are TGTGCCTGTGACACCTTGAGGTCAAGCTCCTGGGACACCCGACAGATGTTTTTC. As protein: CACDTLRSSSWDTRQMFF.

The V and J genes are TRDV2 and TRDJ1, with 9 positions matching TRDD3. The CDR3 contains 19 residues. Germline V gene lookup returns CDR1 GEAIGNYY and CDR2 EKD. The V segment lost 1 base and the J segment 0 bases; nucleotides outside the gene matches: 14. The CDR3: CACDTIENWGTSYTDKLIF. The CDR3 DNA follows: TGTGCCTGTGACACAATTGAGAACTGGGGGACAAGCTACACCGATAAACTCATCTTT.

To note about this clone: This may be a read error, as it is one base from a much larger clone. The same CDR3 is also encoded by other DNA sequences in this sample. J is TRDJ1 and V is TRDV2; 12 positions agree with TRDD3. CDR3 length: 17 residues. The germline V gene has CDR1 GEAIGNYY and CDR2 EKD. The V gene end was trimmed by 3 bases and the J gene end by 0 bases; junction bases not matched to a gene: 7. For the CDR3, the DNA is TGTGCCTGTGACTCCGTCCTGGGGGATACGTACACCGATAAACTCATCTTT. Its protein is CACDSVLGDTYTDKLIF.

This clone counts as medium-sized. The chain is built from TRDV2 and TRDJ1, with 7 bases matching TRDD3. This CDR3 spans 15 amino acids. Germline-derived CDR1 and CDR2 are GEAIGNYY and EKD. The junction had 3 bases not matched to a gene; V was cut back by 0 bases and J by 0 bases. CDR3 bases: TGTGCCTGTGACACCCTGGGGATATACACCGATAAACTCATCTTT. Protein sequence: CACDTLGIYTDKLIF.

The chain links TRDV2 to TRDJ1; 9 bases map to TRDD3. J was trimmed by 0 bases and V by 0 bases; bases with no gene match: 10. Germline lookup yields CDR1 GEAIGNYY and CDR2 EKD. The CDR3 is 18 residues long. CDR3 in DNA: TGTGCCTGTGACACCGTAGGGGGGATACCCGGAAACACCGATAAACTCATCTTT. It yields the protein CACDTVGGIPGNTDKLIF.

This clone occurred a few times. A far larger clone is only one base removed, so a read error is likely. The same CDR3 can be traced to other DNA sequences in this sample. The CDR3 coding sequence is TGTGCTCTTGGGGGGGCCTTCCTACCGCCCCTGGGGGGCTGGGGGATAAAAGCTTTGACAGCGCAACTCTTCTTT. Protein: CALGGAFLPPLGGWGIKALTAQLFF. J is TRDJ2 and V is TRDV1; D might be TRDD3 (10 bases). CDR3 length equals 25 residues. Germline-derived CDR1 and CDR2 are TSWWSYY and QGS.

With regard to this clone: This may stem from a read error, because a much larger clone lies one nucleotide away. This chain links TRDV2 with TRDJ1; TRDD3 agrees at 12 bases. J was trimmed by 0 bases and V by 3 bases; bases with no gene match: 7. This CDR3 contains 17 residues. Germline CDR1 GEAIGNYY, CDR2 EKD. In nucleotides, the CDR3 is TGTGCCTGTGACTCTCTGGGGGATACGCTGTACACCGATAAACTCATCTTT. This translates into CACDSLGDTLYTDKLIF.

This clone has a handful of counts. This sequence may be a read error, since a much larger clone differs from it by one base. The chain joins TRDV2 to TRDJ1; perhaps TRDD3 as D (6 bases). The germline CDR1 and CDR2 sequences are GEAIGNYY and EKD. CDR3 size: 13 residues. CDR3 protein: CACERIQTDKPIF. In DNA, the CDR3 is TGTGCCTGTGAAAGGATACAGACCGATAAACCCATCTTT.

Concerning this clone itself: A much more abundant neighbour one base away suggests this may be a read error. The rearrangement uses TRDV1 and TRDJ1; 9 bases are shared with TRDD3. The germline V gene has CDR1 TSWWSYY and CDR2 QGS. Germline trimming cut 7 bases from V and 0 bases from J; bases unmatched to any gene: 21. CDR3 length: 20 amino acids. CDR3 residues: CALVDACDEGDTGDTDKLIF. The CDR3 DNA follows: TGTGCTCTTGTGGATGCATGCGACGAGGGGGATACTGGGGACACCGATAAACTCATCTTT.

Notes on this clone: Other DNA sequences in this specimen translate into the identical CDR3. The chain joins TRDV1 to TRDJ1; D possibly corresponds to TRDD3 (5 bases). Trimming removed 0 bases at V and 6 bases at J, with 20 bases between. This CDR3 has 17 amino acids. Germline CDR1 TSWWSYY, CDR2 QGS. This chain's CDR3 is CALGELVLQPGSYKLIF. DNA of the CDR3: TGTGCTCTTGGGGAACTAGTTCTGCAGCCTGGGAGCTATAAACTCATCTTT.

This clone was detected only once. This rearrangement joins TRDV2 to TRDJ3, with TRDD3 identical over 10 bases. The CDR3 is made up of 18 amino acids. Unmatched junction bases numbered 5, after V lost 4 bases and J lost 0 bases. Per the germline V gene, CDR1 is GEAIGNYY and CDR2 is EKD. CDR3 DNA: TGTGCCTGTGATCTTCTGGGGGATAACTCCTGGGACACCCGACAGATGTTTTTC. Translation gives CACDLLGDNSWDTRQMFF.

There are a few counts of this clone. This may stem from a read error, because a much larger clone lies one nucleotide away. The same CDR3 arises from other DNA sequences in this sample as well. The chain links TRDV2 to TRDJ1, with 8 positions matching TRDD3. The V gene end was trimmed by 0 bases and the J gene end by 0 bases; junction bases not matched to a gene: 11. This CDR3 is built from 18 residues. Germline values: CDR1 GEAIGNYY, CDR2 EKD. CDR3 bases: TGTGCCTGTGACACCGTCGCCTGGGGGACCACCTACACCGATAAACTCATCTTT. It codes for CACDTVAWGTTYTDKLIF.

This chain joins TRDV2 and TRDJ1; possibly TRDD3 for D (5 bases). V was pared by 0 bases and J by 0 bases, with 16 bases between. CDR1 is GEAIGNYY, CDR2 EKD, per germline. The CDR3 totals 17 residues. The CDR3 nucleotides read TGTGCCTGTGACACCGTCAATGGGGACCTCAACACCGATAAACTCATCTTT. Its protein is CACDTVNGDLNTDKLIF.

In the case of this clone: A much more abundant neighbour one base away suggests this may be a read error. The same CDR3 arises from other DNA sequences in this sample as well. The chain couples TRDV2 to TRDJ1; D is undetermined. CDR1 GEAIGNYY and CDR2 EKD come from the germline V gene. V shed 0 bases and J shed 0 bases, with 16 bases lying between them. This CDR3 is 17 amino acids long. The CDR3 nucleotides are TGTGCCTGTGACACCGTATCGCCGCTGGTGTACACCGATAAACTCATCTTT. As protein: CACDTVSPLVYTDKLIF.

In regard to this clone: This may stem from a read error, because a much larger clone lies one nucleotide away. The same CDR3 also results from other DNA sequences found in this sample. J is TRDJ1 and V is TRDV2; 12 nucleotides match TRDD3. The CDR3 consists of 17 residues. V lost 4 bases to trimming and J lost 2 bases; unmatched junction nucleotides: 10. In germline, CDR1 is GEAIGNYY, CDR2 EKD. In DNA, the CDR3 is TGTGCCTGTGAAAAACTGGGGGATACTCCTCCGACCGATAAACTCATCTTT. This translates into CACEKLGDTPPTDKLIF.

Of note for this clone: The translation of this DNA and the TCRdb protein of a much larger clone differ at residue 14, probably owing to a read error; the protein shown here is translated from the DNA. V gene TRDV2 combines with J gene TRDJ3; possibly TRDD3 for D (5 bases). Germline-derived CDR1 and CDR2 are GEAIGNYY and EKD. CDR3 length: 21 residues. Written as DNA, the CDR3 is TGTGCCTGTGACACCGCGGGATCCCGTGGACCGAGCTCCCGGGACACCCGACAGATGTTTTTC. Translating it yields CACDTAGSRGPSSRDTRQMFF.

This rearrangement joins TRDV2 to TRDJ1; weak D call: TRDD3 (6 bases). The CDR3 contains 17 residues. Germline-derived CDR1 and CDR2 are GEAIGNYY and EKD. Trimming stripped 0 bases from V and 2 bases from J, with 18 bases between. CDR3 loop: CACDTVGGGSRTDKLIF. The CDR3 DNA follows: TGTGCCTGTGACACCGTCGGGGGAGGATCCCGAACCGATAAACTCATCTTT.

This clone was detected once. At one boundary the junction diverges from the germline segment, which might be a read error. V usage is TRDV1 and J usage is TRDJ1, with 13 nucleotides matching TRDD3. The V gene's germline CDR1 is TSWWSYY and CDR2 QGS. The CDR3 is 22 amino acids. CDR3 in amino acids: CAIGIRRSTTRTGGYGADKLIF. The CDR3 DNA is TGTGCTATTGGAATCAGGCGCAGTACCACTCGTACTGGGGGATACGGGGCCGATAAACTCATCTTT.

In this sample, this clone turned up a few times. V is TRDV2 and J is TRDJ1; D may be TRDD3 (5 bases). Germline V gene lookup returns CDR1 GEAIGNYY and CDR2 EKD. The CDR3 covers 14 residues. V gave up 3 bases and J gave up 7 bases, with 17 bases separating them. The CDR3 DNA reads TGTGCCTGTGACTCGGTCGCACTGGCCACTAAACTCATCTTT. It codes for CACDSVALATKLIF.

This clone has a handful of counts. Just one base apart from a much larger clone, this may be a read error. This chain uses TRDV2 with TRDJ1, with a weak D call TRDD3 (5 bases). CDR1 and CDR2 (germline): GEAIGNYY, EKD. This CDR3 is 17 amino acids long. The V end was cut by 0 bases, the J end by 1 base, with 17 bases between. The CDR3: CACDTVRGAPVTDKLIF. The CDR3 DNA reads TGTGCCTGTGACACCGTACGGGGGGCCCCGGTCACCGATAAACTCATCTTT.

This clone turned up a few times. A much larger clone lies one base from this, so it may be a read error. The CDR3 nucleotides are TGTGCCTGTGACGCCGTTACTACCCCCTCCTGGGACACCCGACAGATGTTTTTC. Translating it yields CACDAVTTPSWDTRQMFF. The gene calls are TRDV2 and TRDJ3, with D unclear. Trimming pared 3 bases from V and 0 bases from J, leaving 14 bases between. Germline V CDR1 and CDR2: GEAIGNYY, EKD. The CDR3 totals 18 residues.

This clone was seen more than once but under ten times. The chain links TRDV2 to TRDJ1; 7 bases match TRDD3. Germline-derived CDR1 and CDR2 are GEAIGNYY and EKD. The CDR3 has 18 residues. V lost 3 bases, J lost 7 bases, and 22 bases stayed unmatched. The CDR3 protein is CACDRLSSKEGDLVKLIF. The CDR3 nucleotides read TGTGCCTGTGACCGGCTGTCCTCCAAGGAGGGGGATCTTGTTAAACTCATCTTT.

Concerning this clone: Only one base separates this from a far larger clonotype, so it likely reflects a read error. The genes are TRDV2 and TRDJ3; D remains unclear. The CDR3 spans 14 residues. Trimming took off 3 bases at V and 7 bases at J, with 9 bases between the two ends. Germline loops: CDR1 GEAIGNYY, CDR2 EKD. The CDR3 DNA reads TGTGCCTGTGACTCCGGACTAGACACCCGACAGATGTTTTTC. Amino acid sequence: CACDSGLDTRQMFF.